This TCR beta chain is drawn from a study of cytomegalovirus exposure and HLA in healthy donors. The overall study: An analysis done earlier identified 95 million to 140 million unique TCR beta sequences from 150 million to 200 million T cells.

The germline CDR1 and CDR2 sequences are SGHRS and YFSETQ. This CDR3 has 13 amino acids. V was pared by 2 bases and J by 2 bases, with 8 bases between. General study findings and limits: When analyzed later, the rates of TCR association showed variation by HLA locus, with DRB1 the most and HLA-C the fewest. Confirmation in vitro established that a few CMV-associated chains were specific for CMV antigens. Among TCR beta chains of equal frequency, HLA-associated ones were more clonally expanded in a later analysis.

For this clone: Its antigen is undetermined.

The PCR had 60 Vbeta and 13 Jbeta primers. The method was immunoSEQ multiplex PCR; TCRdb's version includes in-frame clones alone and lacks a portion of them. The table includes 250,000 to 350,000 clones, 86% detected once. The receptor was derived from a man aged 40-55 years in good health and CMV-seropositive. The V gene is TRBV5-1, the J gene TRBJ2-7; D gene ambiguous. Sequencing input: PBMCs. CDR3 DNA sequence: TGCGCCAGCAGCTTAACGCCAGCCTACGAGCAGTACTTC. This sequence encodes CASSLTPAYEQYF.